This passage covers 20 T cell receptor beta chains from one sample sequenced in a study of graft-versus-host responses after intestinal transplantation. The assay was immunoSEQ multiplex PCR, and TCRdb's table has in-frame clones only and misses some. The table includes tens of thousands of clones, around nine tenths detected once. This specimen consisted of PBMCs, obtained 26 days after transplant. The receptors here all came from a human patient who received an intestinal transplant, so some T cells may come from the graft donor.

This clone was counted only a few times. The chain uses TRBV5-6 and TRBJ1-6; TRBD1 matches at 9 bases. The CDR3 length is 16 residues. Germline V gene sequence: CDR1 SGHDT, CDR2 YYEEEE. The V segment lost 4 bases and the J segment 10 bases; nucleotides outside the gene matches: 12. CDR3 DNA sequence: TGTGCCAGCAGCCCGGATGGAACAGGGGGCTGGTCACCCCTCCACTTT. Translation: CASSPDGTGGWSPLHF.

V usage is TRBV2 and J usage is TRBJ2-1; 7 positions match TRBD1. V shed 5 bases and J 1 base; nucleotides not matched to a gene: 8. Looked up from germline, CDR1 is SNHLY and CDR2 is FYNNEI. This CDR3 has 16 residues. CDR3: CASSQQGYSSYNEQFF. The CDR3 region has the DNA TGTGCCAGCAGTCAACAGGGGTACAGTTCCTACAATGAGCAGTTCTTC.

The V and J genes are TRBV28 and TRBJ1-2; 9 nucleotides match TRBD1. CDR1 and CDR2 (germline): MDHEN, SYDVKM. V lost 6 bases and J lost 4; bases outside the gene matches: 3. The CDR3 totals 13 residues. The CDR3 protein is CASSWTGAYGYTF. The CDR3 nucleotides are TGTGCCAGCAGCTGGACAGGGGCCTATGGCTACACCTTC.

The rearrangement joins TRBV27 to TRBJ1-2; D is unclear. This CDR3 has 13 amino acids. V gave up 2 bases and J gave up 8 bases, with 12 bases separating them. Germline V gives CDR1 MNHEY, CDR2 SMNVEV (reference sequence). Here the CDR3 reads CASSLGGVGGYTF. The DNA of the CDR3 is TGTGCCAGCAGTTTAGGCGGGGTTGGAGGCTACACCTTC.

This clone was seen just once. The CDR3 coding sequence is TGTGCCAGCAGTTCGGGTACAGGGGGCCTAAGTGAAGCTTTCTTT. Its translation: CASSSGTGGLSEAFF. The V and J genes are TRBV27 and TRBJ1-1; 9 bases match TRBD1. In germline, CDR1 is MNHEY, CDR2 SMNVEV (reference sequence). This CDR3 region has 15 residues. V lost 4 bases to trimming and J lost 7 bases; unmatched junction nucleotides: 10.

CDR3 bases: TGTGCCAGTAGTATGGATGGGAGCGGTCAGCCCCAGCATTTT. It encodes CASSMDGSGQPQHF. The V gene is TRBV19, the J gene TRBJ1-5; the D is unclear. The germline V and J ends were trimmed by 3 bases and 6 bases, with 12 bases remaining between them. Per the germline V gene, CDR1 is LNHDA and CDR2 is SQIVND (reference sequence). This CDR3 has 14 residues.

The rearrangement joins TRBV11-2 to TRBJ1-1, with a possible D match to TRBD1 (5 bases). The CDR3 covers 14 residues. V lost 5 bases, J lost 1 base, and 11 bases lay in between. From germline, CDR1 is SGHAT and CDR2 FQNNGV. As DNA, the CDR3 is TGTGCCAGCAGCCAGACAGCTACGAACACTGAAGCTTTCTTT. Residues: CASSQTATNTEAFF.

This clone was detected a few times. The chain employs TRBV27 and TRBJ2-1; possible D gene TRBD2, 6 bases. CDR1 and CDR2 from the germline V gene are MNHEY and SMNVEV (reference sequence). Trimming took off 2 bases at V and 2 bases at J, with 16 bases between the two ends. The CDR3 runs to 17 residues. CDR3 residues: CASSLATGLGPYNEQFF. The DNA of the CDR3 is TGTGCCAGCAGTTTAGCAACGGGACTCGGGCCCTACAATGAGCAGTTCTTC.

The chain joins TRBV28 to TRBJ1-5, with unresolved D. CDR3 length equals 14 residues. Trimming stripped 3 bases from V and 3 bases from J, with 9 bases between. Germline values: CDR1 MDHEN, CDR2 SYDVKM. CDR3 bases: TGTGCCAGCAGTTTTTCAGGTACCAATCAGCCCCAGCATTTT. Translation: CASSFSGTNQPQHF.

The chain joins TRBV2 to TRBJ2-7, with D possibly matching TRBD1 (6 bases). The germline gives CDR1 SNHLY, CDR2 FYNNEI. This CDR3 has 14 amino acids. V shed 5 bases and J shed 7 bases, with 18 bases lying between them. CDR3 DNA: TGTGCCAGCAGTAGCCGGGACATAGACTGGGAGCAGTACGTC. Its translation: CASSSRDIDWEQYV.

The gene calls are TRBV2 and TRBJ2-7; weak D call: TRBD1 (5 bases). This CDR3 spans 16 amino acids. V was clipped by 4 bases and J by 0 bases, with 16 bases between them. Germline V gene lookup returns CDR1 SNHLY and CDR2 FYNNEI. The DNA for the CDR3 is TGTGCCAGCAGTGGTGGAGACAGCCCCAGCTCCTACGAGCAGTACGTC. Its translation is CASSGGDSPSSYEQYV.

CDR3 amino acids: CASSEGGGATDTQYF. The CDR3 nucleotides are TGTGCCAGCAGTGAAGGAGGCGGGGCCACAGATACGCAGTATTTT. The chain employs TRBV6-1 and TRBJ2-3; possible D gene TRBD2, 6 bases. V was shortened by 1 base and J by 2 bases, with 10 bases between the two germline ends. The CDR3 extends over 15 amino acids. Germline V gives CDR1 MNHNS, CDR2 SASEGT.

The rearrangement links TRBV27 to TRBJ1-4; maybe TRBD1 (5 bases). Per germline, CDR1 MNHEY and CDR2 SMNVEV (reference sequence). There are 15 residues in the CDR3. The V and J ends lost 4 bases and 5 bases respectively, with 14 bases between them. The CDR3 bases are TGTGCCAGCAGTTCGACGACAGACCCAAATGAAAAACTGTTTTTT. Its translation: CASSSTTDPNEKLFF. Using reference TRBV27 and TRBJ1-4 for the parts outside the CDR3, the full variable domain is EAQVTQNPRYLITVTGKKLTVTCSQNMNHEYMSWYRQDPGLGLRQIYYSMNVEVTDKGDVPEGYKVSRKEKRNFPLILESPSPNQTSLYFCASSSTTDPNEKLFFGSGTQLSVL.

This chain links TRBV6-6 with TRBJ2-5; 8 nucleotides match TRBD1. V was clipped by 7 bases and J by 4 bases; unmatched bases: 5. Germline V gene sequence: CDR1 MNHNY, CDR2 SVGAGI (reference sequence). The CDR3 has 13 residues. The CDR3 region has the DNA TGTGCCAGCAAAGAGGACAGGGCAGAGACCCAGTACTTC. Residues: CASKEDRAETQYF.

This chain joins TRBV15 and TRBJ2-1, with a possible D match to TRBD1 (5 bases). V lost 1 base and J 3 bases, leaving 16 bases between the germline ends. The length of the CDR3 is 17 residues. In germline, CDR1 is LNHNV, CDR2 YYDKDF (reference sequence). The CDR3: CATSRVVETVDYNEQFF. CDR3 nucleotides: TGTGCCACCAGCAGAGTAGTAGAGACAGTAGACTACAATGAGCAGTTCTTC.

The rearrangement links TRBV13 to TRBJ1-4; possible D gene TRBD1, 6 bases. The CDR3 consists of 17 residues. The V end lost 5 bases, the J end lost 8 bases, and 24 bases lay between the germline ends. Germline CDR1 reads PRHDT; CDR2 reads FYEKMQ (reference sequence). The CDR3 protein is CASSLDGGGPREEKLFF. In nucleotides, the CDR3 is TGTGCCAGCAGCCTAGACGGGGGGGGGCCACGAGAGGAAAAACTGTTTTTT.

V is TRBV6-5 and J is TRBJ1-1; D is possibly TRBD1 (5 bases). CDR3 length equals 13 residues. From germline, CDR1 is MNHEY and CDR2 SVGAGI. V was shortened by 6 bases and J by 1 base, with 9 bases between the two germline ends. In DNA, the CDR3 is TGTGCCAGCAGACCCGGACAGAACACTGAAGCTTTCTTT. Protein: CASRPGQNTEAFF.

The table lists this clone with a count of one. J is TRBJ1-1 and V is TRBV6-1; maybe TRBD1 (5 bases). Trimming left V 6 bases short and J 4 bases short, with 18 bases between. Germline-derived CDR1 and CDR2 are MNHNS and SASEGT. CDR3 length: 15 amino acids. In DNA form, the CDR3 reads TGTGCCAGCAGCGCTCCATGGGGGGTCGGCACTGAAGCTTTCTTT. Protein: CASSAPWGVGTEAFF.

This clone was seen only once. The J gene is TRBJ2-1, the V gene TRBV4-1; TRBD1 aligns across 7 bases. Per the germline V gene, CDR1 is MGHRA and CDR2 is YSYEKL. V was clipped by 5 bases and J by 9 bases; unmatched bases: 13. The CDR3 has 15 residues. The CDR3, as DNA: TGCGCCAGCAGCGCCCAGGGGGAAGGTGGGTTTGAGCAGTTCTTC. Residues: CASSAQGEGGFEQFF.

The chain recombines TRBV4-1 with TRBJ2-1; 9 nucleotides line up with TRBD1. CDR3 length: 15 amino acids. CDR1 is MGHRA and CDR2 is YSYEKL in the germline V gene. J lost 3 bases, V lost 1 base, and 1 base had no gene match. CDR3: CASSQGTGDYNEQFF. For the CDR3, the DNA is TGCGCCAGCAGCCAAGGGACAGGGGACTACAATGAGCAGTTCTTC.